The source of this T cell receptor beta chain is a study of tumor-infiltrating lymphocytes in oesophageal squamous cell carcinoma. TCRdb called the PCR reads again in MiXCR, with one record for every CDR3 protein. Of about 14,000 distinct CDR3 sequences listed, approximately 50% are singletons. Germline values: CDR1 SQVTM, CDR2 ANQGSEA. The V end lost 1 base, the J end lost 5 bases, and 14 bases lay between the germline ends. The length of the CDR3 is 14 residues. This clonotype was seen a few times. The TCR originated in a male donor with esophageal squamous cell carcinoma. Sequenced sample: blood. This chain uses TRBV29-1 with TRBJ2-5; either TRBD1 or TRBD2 may supply D (5 bases each). In DNA form, the CDR3 reads TGCAGCGTTGAAGGAGGGAGAGGGGTTGAGACCCAGTACTTC. Amino acids: CSVEGGRGVETQYF.